This T cell receptor beta chain is drawn from a study of T cell responses to AZD1222 COVID-19 vaccine. General study points: Two AZD1222 doses significantly raised spike-specific TCR breadth and depth over controls. There were vaccine-associated CD4 TCRs across spike, dominant at 160-218 and 743-854. A mostly white British donor set with more females was recruited, and clonal diversity was possibly underestimated.

Profiling relied on immunoSEQ multiplex PCR, and the TCRdb table lists in-frame clones only, not all of them. The table lists 100,000 to 150,000 clones, 88% of them singletons. CDR1 SGHRS and CDR2 YFSETQ come from the germline V gene. The CDR3 totals 13 residues. V lost 4 bases, J lost 5 bases, and 5 bases stayed unmatched. Notes on this clone: Its antigen is undetermined.

The chain has TRBV5-1 and TRBJ2-5, with 7 bases lining up with TRBD2. The sequencing here drew on peripheral blood, taken on day 0 of MenACWY control vaccination. The sequence derives from an adult in good health. The CDR3 DNA reads TGCGCCAGCAGCGGGGGGGTTGTGGAGACCCAGTACTTC. Protein product: CASSGGVVETQYF.